Described below is a single T cell receptor (beta chain) sequence and its context. Clones were sequenced by immunoSEQ multiplex PCR, and TCRdb holds only the in-frame ones, with some missing. The table includes about 50,000 clones, over 80% detected once. This sample was included in a study of blood T cell repertoires in COVID-19. Study in general: COVID-19 samples from acute and convalescent phases originated in the United States, Italy and Spain. From T cells, B-cell-depleted T cells, or PBMCs came the material, which was cDNA or gDNA.

The CDR3 is made up of 16 amino acids. Germline V gives CDR1 MDHEN, CDR2 SYDVKM. Trimming removed 5 bases from V and 7 bases from J, with 21 bases in between. The TCR originated in a human donor with active COVID-19. The donor label of this sample is uncertain. The V gene is TRBV28, the J gene TRBJ2-1, with a tentative D call TRBD2 (7 bases). The sequenced sample consisted of peripheral blood. CDR3 region: CASSPLGASGENEQFF. DNA of the CDR3: TGTGCCAGCAGTCCCCTGGGGGCAAGCGGGGAGAATGAGCAGTTCTTC.